The 29 T cell receptor beta chains given below trace back to one sample, sequenced in a study of shared clonotypes between healthy human individuals. The repertoire was sequenced with immunoSEQ multiplex PCR; TCRdb's copy has only in-frame clones and lacks some. The table includes about 560,000 clones, around 80% detected once. Sequencing used PBMCs. Receptor source: a woman between 40 and 50 years old in good health. Some clones in this sample may be carry-over from other donors' samples.

The chain recombines TRBV10-1 with TRBJ1-1, with TRBD1 matching 9 bases. The germline V gene has CDR1 WNHNN and CDR2 SYGVQD (reference sequence). Losses at the gene ends were 7 bases for V and 6 bases for J; bases not matched to a gene: 9. The CDR3 is 14 residues long. In DNA form, the CDR3 reads TGCGCCAGCATGGGAAGACAGGGGGGGGCTGAAGCTTTCTTT. This translates into CASMGRQGGAEAFF.

Turning to this clone: This likely stems from a read error, as it lies one base from a far larger clone. The conserved closing phenylalanine or tryptophan is absent in this CDR3, likely reflecting a read error. The gene calls are TRBV4-3 and TRBJ2-7, with TRBD2 as a possible D gene (6 bases). V was shortened by 3 bases and J by 6 bases, with 21 bases between the two germline ends. Germline V gene lookup returns CDR1 LGHNA and CDR2 YSLEER. This CDR3 comprises 16 residues. The CDR3 nucleotides read TGCGCCAGCAGCCAGGGATTATCGGGACTCCGGGCCGAGCAGTACCTC. It translates to CASSQGLSGLRAEQYL.

This clone showed up many times. This chain links TRBV28 with TRBJ1-2, with D possibly TRBD1 on 5 matching bases. Germline-derived CDR1 and CDR2 are MDHEN and SYDVKM. Trimming stripped 10 bases from V and 8 bases from J, with 20 bases between. This CDR3 spans 13 amino acids. The CDR3 protein is CATLASGRRGYTF. The CDR3 DNA reads TGTGCCACTCTCGCGTCAGGGCGCCGGGGCTACACCTTC.

V gene TRBV10-3 combines with J gene TRBJ1-6; D unclear. This CDR3 region has 15 residues. Trimming pared 2 bases from V and 9 bases from J, leaving 14 bases between. Germline V CDR1 and CDR2: ENHRY, SYGVKD. Here the CDR3 DNA reads TGTGCCATCAGTGAGGAAATCGACATCGGTTCACCCCTCCACTTT. Translating it yields CAISEEIDIGSPLHF.

The gene calls are TRBV7-9 and TRBJ2-3; 9 nucleotides line up with TRBD1. The V gene's germline CDR1 is SEHNR and CDR2 FQNEAQ (reference sequence). There are 16 residues in the CDR3. V was clipped by 3 bases and J by 5 bases; unmatched bases: 9. The CDR3 is CASSFPGQGFLDTQYF. Written as DNA, the CDR3 is TGTGCCAGCAGCTTCCCGGGACAGGGTTTTTTAGATACGCAGTATTTT.

This rearrangement joins TRBV10-2 to TRBJ2-5, with a possible D match to TRBD2 (7 bases). V lost 4 bases and J 4 bases, leaving 19 bases between the germline ends. The germline CDR1 and CDR2 sequences are WSHSY and SAAADI. The CDR3 is 16 amino acids. The CDR3 DNA sequence: TGCGCCAGCAGTGGGGGGGCTAGCGGAGGGGGAGAGACCCAGTACTTC. Translating gives CASSGGASGGGETQYF.

The rearrangement joins TRBV7-2 to TRBJ2-7; possibly TRBD2 for D (6 bases). With 4 bases removed from V and 8 bases from J, the gap between germline ends came to 18 bases. CDR3 length: 14 amino acids. Germline loops: CDR1 SGHTA, CDR2 FQGNSA. This CDR3 reads CASSSTGGPSKQYF. As DNA, the CDR3 is TGTGCCAGCAGCTCAACCGGGGGACCTTCAAAGCAGTACTTC.

The J gene is TRBJ1-6, the V gene TRBV6-1; D is perhaps TRBD1 (6 bases). V was trimmed by 8 bases and J by 9 bases, leaving 14 bases between them. CDR3 length: 13 residues. CDR1 is MNHNS and CDR2 is SASEGT in the germline V gene. This CDR3 is CASRTRGSSPLHF. The CDR3 DNA follows: TGTGCCAGCCGCACCAGGGGTAGTTCACCCCTCCACTTT.

Judged by abundance, this clone is large (0.1 to 1%). The same CDR3 arises from other DNA sequences in this sample as well. This rearrangement joins TRBV6-6 to TRBJ2-2, with D perhaps TRBD1 or TRBD2 (5 bases each). Per germline, CDR1 MNHNY and CDR2 SVGAGI (reference sequence). This CDR3 has 14 amino acids. V lost 6 bases to trimming and J lost 3 bases, with 11 bases between them. CDR3 DNA sequence: TGTGCCAGCAGGTCAGGGACGGACACCGGGGAGCTGTTTTTT. Residues: CASRSGTDTGELFF.

Many counts were recorded for this clone. V usage is TRBV2 and J usage is TRBJ2-7, with TRBD1 identical over 9 bases. This CDR3 has 13 residues. Germline trimming cut 8 bases from V and 0 bases from J; bases unmatched to any gene: 2. From germline, CDR1 is SNHLY and CDR2 FYNNEI. Here the CDR3 reads CASGTGNSYEQYF. The CDR3 DNA reads TGTGCCAGCGGGACAGGGAACTCCTACGAGCAGTACTTC. The whole variable domain, filled in from reference TRBV2 and TRBJ2-7, reads EPEVTQTPSHQVTQMGQEVILRCVPISNHLYFYWYRQILGQKVEFLVSFYNNEISEKSEIFDDQFSVERPDGSNFTLKIRSTKLEDSAMYFCASGTGNSYEQYFGPGTRLTVT.

The chain employs TRBV5-1 and TRBJ2-3; tentatively, D is TRBD1 (6 bases). Trimming took off 4 bases at V and 0 bases at J, with 15 bases between the two ends. Germline V gives CDR1 SGHRS, CDR2 YFSETQ. The CDR3 loop spans 16 amino acids. The CDR3 DNA follows: TGCGCCAGCAGCATCACGGACAGCTCTAGCACAGATACGCAGTATTTT. This sequence encodes CASSITDSSSTDTQYF.

The chain joins TRBV11-2 to TRBJ2-1, with TRBD2 identical over 7 bases. The CDR3 loop spans 16 amino acids. Germline CDR1 reads SGHAT; CDR2 reads FQNNGV. V was clipped by 0 bases and J by 0 bases; unmatched bases: 2. The chain's CDR3 is CASSLDTGGSYNEQFF. In nucleotides, the CDR3 is TGTGCCAGCAGCTTAGATACGGGAGGCTCCTACAATGAGCAGTTCTTC.

This clone was observed once. This chain connects TRBV5-1 to TRBJ2-3; 7 nucleotides align to TRBD1. This CDR3 has 14 amino acids. Germline CDR1 is SGHRS and CDR2 is YFSETQ. The junction had 1 base not matched to a gene; V was cut back by 0 bases and J by 3 bases. This chain's CDR3 is CASSLDRGTDTQYF. The CDR3 region has the DNA TGCGCCAGCAGCTTGGACAGGGGAACAGATACGCAGTATTTT.

The chain links TRBV30 to TRBJ2-6; maybe TRBD1 (5 bases). Germline V gene lookup returns CDR1 GTSNPN and CDR2 SVGIG (reference sequence). This CDR3 is 14 amino acids long. V lost 4 bases and J 4 bases, leaving 11 bases between the germline ends. In DNA, the CDR3 is TGTGCCTGGAACACAGGATCCGGGGCCAACGTCCTGACTTTC. It encodes CAWNTGSGANVLTF. The entire variable domain, with the rest obtained from reference TRBV30 and TRBJ2-6, is as follows: SQTIHQWPATLVQPVGSPLSLECTVEGTSNPNLYWYRQAAGRGLQLLFYSVGIGQISSEVPQNLSASRPQDRQFILSSKKLLLSDSGFYLCAWNTGSGANVLTFGAGSRLTVL.

This sequence joins TRBV6-6 and TRBJ2-7; D possibly uses TRBD1 or TRBD2 (5 bases each). CDR3 length: 15 residues. Trimming cost V 7 bases and J 3 bases, with 19 bases left between them. Germline CDR1 is MNHNY and CDR2 is SVGAGI (reference sequence). The CDR3 DNA sequence: TGTGCCAGCATTATTAACCTCGGGGCTCACTACGAGCAGTACTTC. It encodes CASIINLGAHYEQYF.

This clone was seen only once. The chain employs TRBV5-1 and TRBJ2-3; possible D gene TRBD2, 6 bases. V was trimmed by 4 bases and J by 1 base, leaving 19 bases between them. CDR1 SGHRS and CDR2 YFSETQ come from the germline V gene. The CDR3 is made up of 17 amino acids. CDR3 sequence (DNA): TGCGCCAGCAGCCCGGGCAGGTTGGCTAGCGGCACAGATACGCAGTATTTT. Translating it yields CASSPGRLASGTDTQYF.

The V and J genes are TRBV6-5 and TRBJ2-1; D is unclear. V shed 2 bases and J shed 7 bases, with 6 bases lying between them. Germline values: CDR1 MNHEY, CDR2 SVGAGI. The CDR3 extends over 12 amino acids. The CDR3 loop reads CASSYPGNEQFF. In nucleotides, the CDR3 is TGTGCCAGCAGTTACCCCGGGAATGAGCAGTTCTTC.

This clone has just one count. This chain uses TRBV18 with TRBJ1-1, with TRBD1 matching over 7 bases. V was pared by 3 bases and J by 11 bases, with 9 bases of the junction left unmatched. Germline CDR1 is KGHSH and CDR2 is LQKENI. This CDR3 comprises 13 residues. CDR3 nucleotide sequence: TGTGCCAGCTCACCCGGGAACGACAGGGATGCTTTCTTT. This translates into CASSPGNDRDAFF.

This rearrangement joins TRBV7-8 to TRBJ2-7; D is tentatively TRBD1 or TRBD2 (5 bases each). The V end was cut by 5 bases, the J end by 2 bases, with 16 bases between. The length of the CDR3 is 15 residues. CDR1 SGHVS and CDR2 FQNEAQ come from the germline V gene. CDR3 nucleotide sequence: TGTGCCAGCAGCCCCAAAACCGGGACGCCCTACGAGCAGTACTTC. Its translation: CASSPKTGTPYEQYF.

The rearrangement joins TRBV18 to TRBJ2-1, with 7 bases aligning to TRBD1. The germline V gene encodes CDR1 KGHSH and CDR2 LQKENI. J lost 0 bases, V lost 2 bases, and 10 bases had no gene match. The CDR3 runs to 18 residues. The CDR3 loop reads CASSPRDSRTSSYNEQFF. CDR3 nucleotides: TGTGCCAGCTCACCAAGGGACAGCCGTACGAGCTCCTACAATGAGCAGTTCTTC.

This clone was recorded only once. V gene TRBV5-1 combines with J gene TRBJ2-5; 7 bases are shared with TRBD1. Germline CDR1 reads SGHRS; CDR2 reads YFSETQ. The CDR3 totals 13 residues. J gave up 2 bases and V 4 bases, and 2 bases lay outside the gene matches. DNA for the CDR3: TGCGCCAGCAGCCGGGGACAGCAAGAGACCCAGTACTTC. It translates to CASSRGQQETQYF. The full variable domain, its missing parts supplied by reference TRBV5-1 and TRBJ2-5, is KAGVTQTPRYLIKTRGQQVTLSCSPISGHRSVSWYQQTPGQGLQFLFEYFSETQRNKGNFPGRFSGRQFSNSRSEMNVSTLELGDSALYLCASSRGQQETQYFGPGTRLLVL.

Worth noting for this clone: Being one base from a much bigger clone, this may be a read error. Other DNA sequences in the same sample also yield this CDR3. The rearrangement uses TRBV11-3 and TRBJ2-2, with 7 bases matching TRBD1. CDR3 length: 16 residues. Trimming took 3 bases from V and 5 from J; bases not matched to a gene: 9. Germline assignment: CDR1 SGHNT and CDR2 YENEEA. The CDR3 bases are TGTGCCAGCAGCTTGGACGCAGGGGGTGTAACCGGGGAGCTGTTTTTT. It is translated as CASSLDAGGVTGELFF.

The chain joins TRBV28 to TRBJ2-7, with 9 nucleotides matching TRBD1. Per germline, CDR1 MDHEN and CDR2 SYDVKM. The CDR3 contains 15 residues. Trimming at V came to 8 bases and at J to 5 bases, leaving 13 bases not matched to a gene. The CDR3 region is CASADAGTGIHEQYF. Here the CDR3 DNA reads TGTGCCAGCGCAGATGCAGGGACAGGGATACACGAGCAGTACTTC.

This clone was picked up one time. The genes are TRBV7-9 and TRBJ2-1; 9 bases map to TRBD2. This CDR3 contains 12 residues. From germline, CDR1 is SEHNR and CDR2 FQNEAQ (reference sequence). V shed 2 bases and J 16 bases; nucleotides not matched to a gene: 6. CDR3 amino acids: CASSLTRGRAFF. The CDR3 DNA reads as TGTGCCAGCAGCTTAACCCGCGGGAGGGCTTTCTTC.

This clone was seen at least ten times. Different DNA sequences within this sample yield the same CDR3. The rearrangement uses TRBV19 and TRBJ1-1; no definite D call. Germline lookup yields CDR1 LNHDA and CDR2 SQIVND (reference sequence). The CDR3 is 13 residues long. Trimming took off 10 bases at V and 1 base at J, with 13 bases between the two ends. Written as DNA, the CDR3 is TGTGCCACCCAGGACTTTCCGAACACTGAAGCTTTCTTT. This gives the protein CATQDFPNTEAFF.

The chain carries TRBV28 and TRBJ1-2; 7 nucleotides agree with TRBD1. The CDR3 has 15 amino acids. Trimming at V came to 3 bases and at J to 4 bases, leaving 8 bases not matched to a gene. Germline CDR1 and CDR2: MDHEN and SYDVKM. The CDR3 region is CASSFGTEILYGYTF. CDR3 DNA: TGTGCCAGCAGTTTCGGGACAGAAATTCTCTATGGCTACACCTTC.

The rearrangement links TRBV19 to TRBJ2-3; a weak D match, TRBD1 (5 bases). The CDR3 is 16 residues long. CDR1 and CDR2 (germline): LNHDA, SQIVND (reference sequence). V dropped 5 bases and J dropped 0 bases, with 15 bases sitting between them. CDR3 bases: TGTGCCAGTAGTCTCACTGGGGCGGCTAGCACAGATACGCAGTATTTT. This gives the protein CASSLTGAASTDTQYF.

The genes are TRBV7-9 and TRBJ1-1, with D possibly TRBD1 on 5 matching bases. The length of the CDR3 is 12 residues. Trimming shortened V by 5 bases and J by 6 bases, and 10 bases separated the two germline ends. CDR1 and CDR2 from the germline V gene are SEHNR and FQNEAQ (reference sequence). DNA of the CDR3: TGTGCCAGCAGCCTGCGACAGTCTGAAGCTTTCTTT. The encoded protein is CASSLRQSEAFF.

This clone was seen only once. Since a far larger clone is one base different, this is likely a read error. This sequence joins TRBV29-1 and TRBJ1-1; weak D call: TRBD1 (5 bases). There are 14 residues in the CDR3. Germline V gene lookup returns CDR1 SQVTM and CDR2 ANQGSEA. Deletions cut 6 bases from V and 5 bases from J, with 19 bases between. The CDR3: CSVTLGTAGTEAFF. Here the CDR3 DNA reads TGCAGCGTAACACTCGGGACGGCGGGTACTGAAGCTTTCTTT.